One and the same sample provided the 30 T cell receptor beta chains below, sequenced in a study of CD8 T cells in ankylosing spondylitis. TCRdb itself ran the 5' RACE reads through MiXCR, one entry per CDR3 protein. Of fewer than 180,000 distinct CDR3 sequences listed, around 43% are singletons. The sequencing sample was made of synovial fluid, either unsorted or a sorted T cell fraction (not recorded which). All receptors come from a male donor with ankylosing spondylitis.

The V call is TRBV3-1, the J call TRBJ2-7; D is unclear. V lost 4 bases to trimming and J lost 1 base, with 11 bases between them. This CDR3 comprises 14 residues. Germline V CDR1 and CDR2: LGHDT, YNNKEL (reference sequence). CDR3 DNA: TGTGCCAGCAGCCCTCGACGGTCTTCCTACGAGCAGTACTTC. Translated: CASSPRRSSYEQYF.

This CDR3 is CASSSIGGQGLRALHF. For the CDR3, the DNA is TGTGCCAGCAGCTCAATAGGGGGACAGGGCCTAAGGGCCCTCCACTTT. V is TRBV11-2 and J is TRBJ1-6, with 9 bases fitting TRBD1. Germline CDR1 and CDR2: SGHAT and FQNNGV. Losses at the gene ends were 4 bases for V and 14 bases for J; bases not matched to a gene: 15. The CDR3 is 16 amino acids.

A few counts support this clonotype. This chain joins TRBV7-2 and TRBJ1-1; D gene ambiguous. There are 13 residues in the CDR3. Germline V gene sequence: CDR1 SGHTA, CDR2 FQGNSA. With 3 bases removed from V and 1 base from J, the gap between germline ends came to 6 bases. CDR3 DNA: TGTGCCAGCAGCTTTCTTTCGAACACTGAAGCTTTCTTT. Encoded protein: CASSFLSNTEAFF.

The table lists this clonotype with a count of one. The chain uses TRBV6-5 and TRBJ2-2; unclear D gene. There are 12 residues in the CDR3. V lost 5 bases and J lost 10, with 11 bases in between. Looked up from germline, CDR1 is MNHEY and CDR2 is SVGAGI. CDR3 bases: TGTGCCAGCAGTCCCGACCGCGAGGAGCTGTTTTTT. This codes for CASSPDREELFF.

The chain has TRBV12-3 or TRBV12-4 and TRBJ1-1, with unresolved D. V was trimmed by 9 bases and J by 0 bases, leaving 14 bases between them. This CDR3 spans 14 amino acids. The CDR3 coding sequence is TGTGCCAGTACCTCCGCGTCCCTGAACACTGAAGCTTTCTTT. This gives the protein CASTSASLNTEAFF.

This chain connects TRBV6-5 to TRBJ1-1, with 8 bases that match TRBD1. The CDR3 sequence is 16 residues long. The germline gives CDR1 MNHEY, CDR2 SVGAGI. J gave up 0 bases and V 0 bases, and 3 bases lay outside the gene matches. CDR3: CASSYSQGAMNTEAFF. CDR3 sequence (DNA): TGTGCCAGCAGTTACTCGCAGGGGGCGATGAACACTGAAGCTTTCTTT.

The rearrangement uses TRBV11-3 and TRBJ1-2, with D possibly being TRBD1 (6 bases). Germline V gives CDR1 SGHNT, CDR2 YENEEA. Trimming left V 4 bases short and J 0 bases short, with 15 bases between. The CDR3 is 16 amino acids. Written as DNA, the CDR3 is TGTGCCAGCAGCTCGATAGGGGACATTCCTAACTATGGCTACACCTTC. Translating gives CASSSIGDIPNYGYTF.

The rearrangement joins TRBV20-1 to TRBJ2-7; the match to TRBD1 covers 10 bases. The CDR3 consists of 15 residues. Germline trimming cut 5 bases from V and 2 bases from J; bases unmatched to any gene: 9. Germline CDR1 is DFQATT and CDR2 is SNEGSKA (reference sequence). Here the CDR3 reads CSADPGTGAPYEQYF. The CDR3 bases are TGCAGTGCTGACCCCGGGACAGGGGCCCCCTACGAGCAGTACTTC.

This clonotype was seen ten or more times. In nucleotides, the CDR3 is TGTGCCAGCAGGTCATACAATGAGCAGTTCTTC. Its protein product is CASRSYNEQFF. The gene calls are TRBV12-3 or TRBV12-4 and TRBJ2-1, with unresolved D. Trimming removed 6 bases at V and 4 bases at J, with 4 bases between. The CDR3 is 11 amino acids.

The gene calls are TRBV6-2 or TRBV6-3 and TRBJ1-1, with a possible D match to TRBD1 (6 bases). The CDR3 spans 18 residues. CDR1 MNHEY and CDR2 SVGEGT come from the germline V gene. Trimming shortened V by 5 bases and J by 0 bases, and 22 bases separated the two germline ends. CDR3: CASSGGGVAGKVNTEAFF. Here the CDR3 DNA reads TGTGCCAGCAGTGGTGGGGGCGTGGCAGGGAAAGTGAACACTGAAGCTTTCTTT.

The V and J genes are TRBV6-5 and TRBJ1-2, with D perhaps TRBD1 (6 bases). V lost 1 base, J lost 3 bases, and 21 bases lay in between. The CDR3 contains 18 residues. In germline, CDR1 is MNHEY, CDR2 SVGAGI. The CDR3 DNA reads TGTGCCAGCAGTTACTATGGAGAGGACAGATTATATCACTATGGCTACACCTTC. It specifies CASSYYGEDRLYHYGYTF.

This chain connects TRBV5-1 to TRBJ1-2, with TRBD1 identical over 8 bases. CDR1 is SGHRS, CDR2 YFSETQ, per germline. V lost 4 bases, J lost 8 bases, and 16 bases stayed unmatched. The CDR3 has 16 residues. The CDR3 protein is CASSAGQGAFPGGYTF. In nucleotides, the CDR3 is TGCGCCAGCAGCGCTGGACAGGGCGCGTTCCCCGGAGGCTACACCTTC.

The CDR3 DNA follows: TGTGCCAGCAGCTTGGACCGACTAGCGGGAGTAACTGAGCAGTTCTTC. Its protein is CASSLDRLAGVTEQFF. The chain employs TRBV7-6 and TRBJ2-1, with 12 bases aligning to TRBD2. CDR1 is SGHVS, CDR2 FNYEAQ, per germline. The CDR3 sequence is 16 residues long. V was clipped by 3 bases and J by 9 bases; unmatched bases: 9.

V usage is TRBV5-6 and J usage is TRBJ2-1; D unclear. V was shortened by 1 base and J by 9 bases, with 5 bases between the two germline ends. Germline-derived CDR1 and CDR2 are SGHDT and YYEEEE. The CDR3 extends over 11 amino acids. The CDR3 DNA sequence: TGTGCCAGCAGCTTGTGGTTTGAGCAGTTCTTC. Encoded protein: CASSLWFEQFF.

CDR3 amino acids: CASSSQGGRAMDEQFF. The DNA for the CDR3 is TGCGCCAGCAGCTCTCAGGGCGGGAGGGCTATGGATGAGCAGTTCTTC. The chain combines TRBV5-1 with TRBJ2-1; 9 positions match TRBD2. The CDR3 has 16 residues. V dropped 3 bases and J dropped 8; count of bases not matched to a gene: 12. Germline lookup yields CDR1 SGHRS and CDR2 YFSETQ.

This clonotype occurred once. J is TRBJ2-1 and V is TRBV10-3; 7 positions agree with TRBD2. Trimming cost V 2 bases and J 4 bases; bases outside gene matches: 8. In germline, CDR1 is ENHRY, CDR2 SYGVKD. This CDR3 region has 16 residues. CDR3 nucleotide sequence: TGTGCCATCAGTGAGGTAGGAGGACTAGTGTACAATGAGCAGTTCTTC. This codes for CAISEVGGLVYNEQFF.

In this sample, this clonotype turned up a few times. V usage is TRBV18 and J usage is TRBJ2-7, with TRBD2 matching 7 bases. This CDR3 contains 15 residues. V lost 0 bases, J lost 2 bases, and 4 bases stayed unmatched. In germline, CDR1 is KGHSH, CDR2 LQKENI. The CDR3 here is CASSPPAGTPYEQYF. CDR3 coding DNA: TGTGCCAGCTCACCACCAGCGGGGACTCCCTACGAGCAGTACTTC.

CDR3 in amino acids: CASSWGLAGAGELFF. The CDR3 bases are TGTGCCAGCAGTTGGGGACTAGCGGGAGCCGGGGAGCTGTTTTTT. The chain joins TRBV6-2 or TRBV6-3 to TRBJ2-2; TRBD2 agrees at 14 bases. Germline V lookup: CDR1 MNHEY, CDR2 SVGEGT. The CDR3 contains 15 residues. With V trimmed by 4 bases and J by 6 bases, 1 base remained unmatched.

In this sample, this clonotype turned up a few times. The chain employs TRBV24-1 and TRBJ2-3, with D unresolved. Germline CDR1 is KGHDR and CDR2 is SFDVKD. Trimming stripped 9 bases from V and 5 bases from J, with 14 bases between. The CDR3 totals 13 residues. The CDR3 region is CATGSSWGDTQYF. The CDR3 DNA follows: TGTGCCACCGGGTCCAGTTGGGGAGATACGCAGTATTTT.

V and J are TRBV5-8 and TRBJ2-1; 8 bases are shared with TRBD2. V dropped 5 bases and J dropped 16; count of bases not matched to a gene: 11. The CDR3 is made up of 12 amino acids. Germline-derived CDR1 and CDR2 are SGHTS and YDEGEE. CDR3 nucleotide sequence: TGTGCCAGCAGGACACGCGGGGGGAGGGCTTTCTTC. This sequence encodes CASRTRGGRAFF.

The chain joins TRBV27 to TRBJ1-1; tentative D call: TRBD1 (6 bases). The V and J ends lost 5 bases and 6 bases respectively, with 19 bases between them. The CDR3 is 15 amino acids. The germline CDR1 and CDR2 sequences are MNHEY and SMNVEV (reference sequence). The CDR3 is CASSPTFTGKAEAFF. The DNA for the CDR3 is TGTGCCAGCAGTCCCACCTTCACAGGGAAAGCTGAAGCTTTCTTT.

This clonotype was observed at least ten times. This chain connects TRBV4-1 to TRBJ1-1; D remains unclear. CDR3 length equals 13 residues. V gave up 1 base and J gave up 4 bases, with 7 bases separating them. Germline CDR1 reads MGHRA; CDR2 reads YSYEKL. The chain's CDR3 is CASSQGLGTEAFF. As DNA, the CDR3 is TGCGCCAGCAGCCAAGGATTGGGCACTGAAGCTTTCTTT.

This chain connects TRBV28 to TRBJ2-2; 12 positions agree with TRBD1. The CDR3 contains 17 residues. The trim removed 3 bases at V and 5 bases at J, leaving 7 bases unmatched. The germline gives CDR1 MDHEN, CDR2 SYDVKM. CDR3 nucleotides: TGTGCCAGCAGTTTTCTGGGACAGGGGGCGTGGACCGGGGAGCTGTTTTTT. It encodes CASSFLGQGAWTGELFF.

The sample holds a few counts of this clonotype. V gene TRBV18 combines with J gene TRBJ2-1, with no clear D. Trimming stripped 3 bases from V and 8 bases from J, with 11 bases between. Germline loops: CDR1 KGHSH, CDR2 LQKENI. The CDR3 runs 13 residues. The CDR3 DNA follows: TGTGCCAGCTCACCCAAGGACGGGTATGAGCAGTTCTTC. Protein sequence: CASSPKDGYEQFF.

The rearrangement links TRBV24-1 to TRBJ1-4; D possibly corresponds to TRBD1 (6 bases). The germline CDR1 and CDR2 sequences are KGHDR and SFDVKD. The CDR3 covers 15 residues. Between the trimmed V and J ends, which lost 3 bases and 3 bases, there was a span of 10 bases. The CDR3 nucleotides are TGTGCCACCAGTGATCACCCAGGGGCTAATGAAAAACTGTTTTTT. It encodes CATSDHPGANEKLFF.

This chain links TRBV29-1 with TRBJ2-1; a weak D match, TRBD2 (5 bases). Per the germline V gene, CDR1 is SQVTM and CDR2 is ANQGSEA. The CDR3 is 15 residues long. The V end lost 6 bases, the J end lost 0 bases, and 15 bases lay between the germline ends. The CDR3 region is CSVASLLSSYNEQFF. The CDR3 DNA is TGCAGCGTGGCTAGCTTGCTGAGCTCCTACAATGAGCAGTTCTTC.

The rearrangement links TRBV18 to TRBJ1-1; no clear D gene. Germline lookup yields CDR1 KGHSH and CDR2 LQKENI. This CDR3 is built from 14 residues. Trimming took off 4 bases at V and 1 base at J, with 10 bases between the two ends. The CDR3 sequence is CASSRLRGNTEAFF. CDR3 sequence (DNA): TGTGCCAGCTCACGACTCCGGGGGAACACTGAAGCTTTCTTT.

This CDR3 reads CASSDGRPLNIGGNTEAFF. The CDR3 DNA follows: TGTGCCAGCAGTGATGGCAGGCCTTTAAACATTGGAGGGAACACTGAAGCTTTCTTT. The J gene is TRBJ1-1, the V gene TRBV6-1; D unclear. V lost 3 bases, J lost 1 base, and 24 bases lay in between. This CDR3 has 19 residues. Germline V gene data show CDR1 as MNHNS and CDR2 as SASEGT.

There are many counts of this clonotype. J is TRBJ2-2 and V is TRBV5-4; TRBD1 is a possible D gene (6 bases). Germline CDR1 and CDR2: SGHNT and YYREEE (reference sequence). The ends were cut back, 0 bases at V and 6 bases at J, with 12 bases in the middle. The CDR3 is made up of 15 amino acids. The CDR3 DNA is TGTGCCAGCAGCTTGGGGGCAGGGGCGGCCGGGGAGCTGTTTTTT. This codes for CASSLGAGAAGELFF.

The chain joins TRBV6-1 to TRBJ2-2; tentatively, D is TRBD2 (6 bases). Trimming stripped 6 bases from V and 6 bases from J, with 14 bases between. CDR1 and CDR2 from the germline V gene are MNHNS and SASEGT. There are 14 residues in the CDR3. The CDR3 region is CASSKGGGAGELFF. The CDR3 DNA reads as TGTGCCAGCAGCAAAGGTGGCGGGGCCGGGGAGCTGTTTTTT.